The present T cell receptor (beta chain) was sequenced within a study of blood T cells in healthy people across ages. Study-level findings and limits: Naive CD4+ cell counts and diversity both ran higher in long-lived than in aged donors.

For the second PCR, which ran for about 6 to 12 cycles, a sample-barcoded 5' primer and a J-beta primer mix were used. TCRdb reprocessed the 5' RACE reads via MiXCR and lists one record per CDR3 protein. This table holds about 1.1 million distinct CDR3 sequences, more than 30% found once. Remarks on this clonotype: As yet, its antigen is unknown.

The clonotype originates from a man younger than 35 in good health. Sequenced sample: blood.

DNA for the CDR3: TGTGCCATCATGAGACTAGCGGGGGACACAGATACGCAGTATTTT. Residues: CAIMRLAGDTDTQYF. V and J are TRBV10-3 and TRBJ2-3; 12 bases fit TRBD2. The CDR3 spans 15 residues. V shed 7 bases, J shed 2 bases, and the junction held 4 bases outside the gene matches. Germline V lookup: CDR1 ENHRY, CDR2 SYGVKD.